This paragraph reports one TCR beta chain. This specimen belongs to a study of cytomegalovirus exposure and HLA in healthy donors. V lost 2 bases and J 0 bases, leaving 7 bases between the germline ends. Germline V gene lookup returns CDR1 MNHNY and CDR2 SVGAGI (reference sequence). This CDR3 contains 14 residues. 13 Jbeta primers and 60 Vbeta primers were used for the PCR. Some clones are missing from TCRdb's copy, which holds only in-frame ones; the method was immunoSEQ multiplex PCR. The sample includes tens of thousands of clones, 60% to 80% of them seen just once. Sequenced: PBMCs. V usage is TRBV6-6 and J usage is TRBJ1-1; D unclear. This sequence was found in a woman aged 40 to 50 in good health and CMV-seropositive. Here the CDR3 DNA reads TGTGCCAGCAGTTACCTCGCTATGAACACTGAAGCTTTCTTT. It is translated as CASSYLAMNTEAFF.